The rows below give T cell receptor beta chains drawn from one sample of a study of CD8 T cells in Susac syndrome. TCRdb reanalysed the immunoSEQ multiplex PCR reads using MiXCR and keeps one entry per CDR3 protein. Among under 350,000 distinct CDR3 sequences listed, about 91% were seen once. Sequencing used CD4+ T cells from PBMCs. All receptors derive from a human donor with multiple sclerosis. The CDR3 runs from the conserved cysteine through the conserved F or W. The order of the fields is V gene, D gene, J gene, clone size, CDR3 DNA, CDR3 protein. A D gene is named only where the DNA matches it firmly. Expanded clones are given a class, and other clones once, few, many or no size at all.

V gene: TRBV7-8
D gene: TRBD2
J gene: TRBJ2-3
clone size: NA
CDR3 DNA: TGTGCCAGCAGCTTAGCTCGAGCGGGAGGGCCTGGCACAGATACGCAGTATTTT
CDR3 protein: CASSLARAGGPGTDTQYF

V gene: TRBV7-2
D gene: TRBD2
J gene: TRBJ2-3
clone size: NA
CDR3 DNA: TGTGCCAGCAGCGGGGGACTACGGGATACGCAGTATTTT
CDR3 protein: CASSGGLRDTQYF

V gene: TRBV5-6
D gene: NA
J gene: TRBJ1-2
clone size: NA
CDR3 DNA: TGTGCCAGCAGCAGACTGCGGTGGTCGGGTGGCTACACCTTC
CDR3 protein: CASSRLRWSGGYTF

V gene: TRBV3-1
D gene: TRBD2
J gene: TRBJ2-1
clone size: NA
CDR3 DNA: TGTGCCAGCAGCCAAGATCGTATTAGCGGGACAAAGCAGTTCTTC
CDR3 protein: CASSQDRISGTKQFF

V gene: TRBV7-2
D gene: NA
J gene: TRBJ2-5
clone size: NA
CDR3 DNA: TGTGCCAGCAGCCCCTCTACAGGCCCTGGGACCCAGTACTTC
CDR3 protein: CASSPSTGPGTQYF

V gene: TRBV5-1
D gene: TRBD1
J gene: TRBJ2-6
clone size: NA
CDR3 DNA: TGCGCCAGCAGTTATCAGGGGGCTGGGGCCAACGTCCTGACTTTC
CDR3 protein: CASSYQGAGANVLTF

V gene: TRBV20-1
D gene: NA
J gene: TRBJ2-7
clone size: NA
CDR3 DNA: TGCAGTGCTAGAGATGCGGCCCAGGGAGGAGGGGCCGAGCAGTACTTC
CDR3 protein: CSARDAAQGGGAEQYF

V gene: TRBV7-9
D gene: NA
J gene: TRBJ2-4
clone size: NA
CDR3 DNA: TGTGCCAGCAGCCTAACGGGGCATCATTTGGAGGTTCAGTACTTC
CDR3 protein: CASSLTGHHLEVQYF

V gene: TRBV4-1
D gene: NA
J gene: TRBJ2-1
clone size: once
CDR3 DNA: TGCGCCAGCAGCCCGTGGGGAGTAGGAGCCTCCTACAATGAGCAGTTCTTC
CDR3 protein: CASSPWGVGASYNEQFF

V gene: TRBV20-1
D gene: NA
J gene: TRBJ2-7
clone size: NA
CDR3 DNA: TGCAGTGCTGCCGTTCAAACCCGACCCGACGAGCAGTACTTC
CDR3 protein: CSAAVQTRPDEQYF

V gene: TRBV2
D gene: TRBD2
J gene: TRBJ2-5
clone size: NA
CDR3 DNA: TGTGCCAGCAGTCCGACTAGCGTACGGGAGACCCAGTACTTC
CDR3 protein: CASSPTSVRETQYF

V gene: TRBV11-2
D gene: NA
J gene: TRBJ2-5
clone size: NA
CDR3 DNA: TGTGCCAGCAGCTTAGTGGCAGGAATAGAGACCCAGTACTTC
CDR3 protein: CASSLVAGIETQYF

V gene: TRBV5-1
D gene: NA
J gene: TRBJ2-7
clone size: NA
CDR3 DNA: TGCGCCAGCAGCGGGGAGAACTACGAGCAGTACTTC
CDR3 protein: CASSGENYEQYF

V gene: TRBV7-8
D gene: NA
J gene: TRBJ2-1
clone size: NA
CDR3 DNA: TGTGCCAGCAGCTTAGTCCGACTAGTCAATGAGCAGTTCTTC
CDR3 protein: CASSLVRLVNEQFF

V gene: TRBV6-5
D gene: NA
J gene: TRBJ1-3
clone size: NA
CDR3 DNA: TGTGCCAGCAGTTACTCGCTCGGGGTTGGTGGAAACACCATATATTTT
CDR3 protein: CASSYSLGVGGNTIYF

V gene: TRBV20-1
D gene: NA
J gene: TRBJ2-5
clone size: NA
CDR3 DNA: TGCAGTGCTAGGTCATCAGGGGTAGCAGAGACCCAGTACTTC
CDR3 protein: CSARSSGVAETQYF

V gene: TRBV4-2
D gene: TRBD2
J gene: TRBJ2-4
clone size: NA
CDR3 DNA: TGTGCCAGCAGCCACCCACCCACTAGCGGGGACTCCAAAAACATTCAGTACTTC
CDR3 protein: CASSHPPTSGDSKNIQYF